The table lists the clone carrying this T cell receptor (beta chain) with a few counts. Researchers sorted participants into cohorts using their self-reported clinical history. Authors' processing steps: Reference gene primer amplification in the assay estimated nucleated cell counts. Assay used: immunoSEQ multiplex PCR; TCRdb lists only in-frame clones, some missing. The V and J calls and clone size are taken from that table; D and trimming were inferred from the DNA. The sample has approximately 220,000 clones, 75% to 90% seen once. This specimen comes from a study of blood T cell repertoires in COVID-19. Germline-derived CDR1 and CDR2 are MNHEY and SVGAGI. The CDR3 sequence is 14 residues long. Trimming removed 5 bases at V and 0 bases at J, with 5 bases between.

This rearrangement joins TRBV6-5 to TRBJ2-6, with D possibly TRBD1 on 5 matching bases. Sequencing used PBMCs or T cells enriched from blood (not recorded which). The receptor was isolated from a woman between 18 and 30 years old in a cohort exposed to, infected with or recovered from COVID-19 (not recorded which). The CDR3 DNA follows: TGTGCCAGCAGTACAGGCTCTGGGGCCAACGTCCTGACTTTC. Translated, it gives CASSTGSGANVLTF.